Each of the 25 T cell receptor beta chains below was sequenced from the same sample in a study of beta chain features in type 1 diabetes. Study-wide findings and caveats: TCRB CDR3s from Type 1 diabetes patients were moderately but significantly shorter in all four CD4+ subsets.

The study reverse transcribed the entire isolated RNA, so it sequenced expressed TCRB transcripts. Sequencing used immunoSEQ multiplex PCR; TCRdb keeps in-frame clones, though not all of them. The sample includes nearly 700,000 clones, about an eighth of them seen just once. These receptors are not linked to any known antigen. Source material: naive CD4+ T cells from blood. Receptor source: a young man with type 1 diabetes.

This clone was observed a few times. The V call is TRBV9, the J call TRBJ2-7; 10 nucleotides align to TRBD2. V shed 2 bases and J 0 bases; nucleotides not matched to a gene: 11. Germline assignment: CDR1 SGDLS and CDR2 YYNGEE. The CDR3 sequence is 18 residues long. CDR3 bases: TGTGCCAGCAGCGTGCCGGGACTAGCGCCCGATTTCTCCTACGAGCAGTACTTC. This translates into CASSVPGLAPDFSYEQYF.

The V gene is TRBV30, the J gene TRBJ2-1, with D possibly matching TRBD2 (5 bases). Germline V gives CDR1 GTSNPN, CDR2 SVGIG (reference sequence). The CDR3 contains 16 residues. Trimming took 2 bases from V and 2 from J, leaving 16 bases between them. Here the CDR3 reads CAWSMGSGETYNEQFF. CDR3 in DNA: TGTGCCTGGAGTATGGGAAGCGGTGAGACCTACAATGAGCAGTTCTTC. The full variable domain, rest sourced from reference TRBV30 and TRBJ2-1, is SQTIHQWPATLVQPVGSPLSLECTVEGTSNPNLYWYRQAAGRGLQLLFYSVGIGQISSEVPQNLSASRPQDRQFILSSKKLLLSDSGFYLCAWSMGSGETYNEQFFGPGTRLTVL.

The chain uses TRBV18 and TRBJ2-5; unclear D gene. The CDR3 is 15 amino acids. V gave up 0 bases and J gave up 5 bases, with 13 bases separating them. The germline gives CDR1 KGHSH, CDR2 LQKENI. The CDR3 reads CASSPPASSWETQYF. The CDR3 DNA sequence: TGTGCCAGCTCACCACCGGCAAGTTCATGGGAGACCCAGTACTTC.

This clone occurred a few times. This rearrangement joins TRBV10-3 to TRBJ2-2, with D perhaps assigned TRBD1 or TRBD2 (5 bases each). Germline V gene data show CDR1 as ENHRY and CDR2 as SYGVKD. With 7 bases removed from V and 0 bases from J, the gap between germline ends came to 9 bases. This CDR3 has 14 amino acids. As DNA, the CDR3 is TGTGCCATCACTGGGACCCCGAACACCGGGGAGCTGTTTTTT. It yields the protein CAITGTPNTGELFF.

This chain connects TRBV14 to TRBJ2-7; 7 positions agree with TRBD1. The CDR3 extends over 18 amino acids. J gave up 1 base and V 2 bases, and 14 bases lay outside the gene matches. The germline gives CDR1 SGHDN, CDR2 FVKESK. The CDR3 nucleotides read TGTGCCAGCAGCCAATACACGGGATGGGACAGTGAATCCTACGAGCAGTACTTC. Protein: CASSQYTGWDSESYEQYF.

This clone was seen only a few times. This rearrangement joins TRBV7-8 to TRBJ2-5, with D possibly being TRBD1 or TRBD2 (7 bases each). Deletions cut 0 bases from V and 5 bases from J, with 10 bases between. The germline V gene has CDR1 SGHVS and CDR2 FQNEAQ. The CDR3 has 14 residues. In nucleotides, the CDR3 is TGTGCCAGCAGCTTAGCCCAGGGGGGGGAGACCCAGTACTTC. The encoded protein is CASSLAQGGETQYF.

This clone was seen more than once but under ten times. The rearrangement joins TRBV7-2 to TRBJ2-4; tentative D call: TRBD2 (7 bases). V lost 4 bases, J lost 3 bases, and 16 bases lay in between. The CDR3 spans 16 residues. Germline CDR1 SGHTA, CDR2 FQGNSA. In DNA, the CDR3 is TGTGCCAGCAGCTCAACAGGGAGCGGGGTCAAAAACATTCAGTACTTC. Amino acid sequence: CASSSTGSGVKNIQYF. Combining the CDR3 with reference TRBV7-2 and TRBJ2-4 gives the whole variable domain GAGVSQSPSNKVTEKGKDVELRCDPISGHTALYWYRQSLGQGLEFLIYFQGNSAPDKSGLPSDRFSAERTGGSVSTLTIQRTQQEDSAVYLCASSSTGSGVKNIQYFGAGTRLSVL.

The chain uses TRBV7-9 and TRBJ1-2; perhaps TRBD1 as D (5 bases). V lost 5 bases and J lost 0, with 13 bases in between. The CDR3 covers 15 residues. Germline V lookup: CDR1 SEHNR, CDR2 FQNEAQ (reference sequence). The CDR3 spells CASSLMGVANYGYTF. The CDR3, as DNA: TGTGCCAGCAGCCTCATGGGGGTAGCTAACTATGGCTACACCTTC.

This clone was picked up a small number of times. The chain combines TRBV25-1 with TRBJ2-7; TRBD2 might be the D (5 bases). CDR1 is MGHDK and CDR2 is SYGVNS in the germline V gene. The CDR3 loop spans 14 amino acids. V was pared by 2 bases and J by 2 bases, with 10 bases between. This CDR3 is CASSERGGPYEQYF. In DNA, the CDR3 is TGTGCCAGCAGTGAACGCGGCGGGCCCTACGAGCAGTACTTC.

This clone was observed a handful of times. V is TRBV6-5 and J is TRBJ2-3; tentatively, D is TRBD2 (6 bases). Trimming removed 6 bases at V and 2 bases at J, with 15 bases between. CDR3 length equals 15 residues. CDR1 is MNHEY, CDR2 SVGAGI, per germline. This CDR3 reads CASSAGPADTDTQYF. In DNA form, the CDR3 reads TGTGCCAGCAGCGCGGGGCCCGCCGACACAGATACGCAGTATTTT.

The chain has TRBV7-2 and TRBJ2-3, with 10 bases identical to TRBD2. The V segment lost 5 bases and the J segment 0 bases; nucleotides outside the gene matches: 5. The CDR3 sequence is 16 residues long. Germline CDR1 and CDR2: SGHTA and FQGNSA. The CDR3 loop is CASSRSGGASTDTQYF. In DNA, the CDR3 is TGTGCCAGCAGCCGGAGCGGGGGGGCCAGCACAGATACGCAGTATTTT.

J is TRBJ2-3 and V is TRBV6-1; tentative D call: TRBD2 (7 bases). Trimming took off 4 bases at V and 0 bases at J, with 11 bases between the two ends. This CDR3 is 15 amino acids long. CDR1 and CDR2 from the germline V gene are MNHNS and SASEGT. CDR3 in amino acids: CASSAGGASTDTQYF. The CDR3 DNA reads TGTGCCAGCAGTGCTGGGGGGGCTAGCACAGATACGCAGTATTTT.

The chain carries TRBV18 and TRBJ1-1, with 9 nucleotides matching TRBD1. Germline V gene data show CDR1 as KGHSH and CDR2 as LQKENI. V was pared by 4 bases and J by 3 bases, with 3 bases of the junction left unmatched. The CDR3 has 14 amino acids. The CDR3 reads CASSRGTGHTEAFF. For the CDR3, the DNA is TGTGCCAGCTCACGCGGGACAGGGCACACTGAAGCTTTCTTT.

The V and J genes are TRBV6-6 and TRBJ2-7; D gene ambiguous. Trimming took off 0 bases at V and 12 bases at J, with 12 bases between the two ends. The CDR3 runs to 12 residues. Per germline, CDR1 MNHNY and CDR2 SVGAGI (reference sequence). The CDR3 reads CASSYSRSPGYF. The CDR3 region has the DNA TGTGCCAGCAGTTACTCGAGAAGTCCTGGGTACTTC.

This rearrangement joins TRBV4-2 to TRBJ2-1, with a possible D match to TRBD2 (5 bases). This CDR3 region has 13 residues. Trimming stripped 4 bases from V and 6 bases from J, with 10 bases between. Germline V lookup: CDR1 LGHNA, CDR2 YNFKEQ. The CDR3: CASSRLASNEQFF. CDR3 in DNA: TGTGCCAGCAGCCGGCTAGCCTCCAATGAGCAGTTCTTC.

A few counts support this clone. The chain joins TRBV7-2 to TRBJ1-1, with 9 bases fitting TRBD1. The V segment lost 5 bases and the J segment 4 bases; nucleotides outside the gene matches: 8. The CDR3 is 15 residues long. Looked up from germline, CDR1 is SGHTA and CDR2 is FQGNSA. The CDR3 protein is CASSPQGAPGTEAFF. The CDR3 coding sequence is TGTGCCAGCAGCCCACAGGGGGCGCCGGGCACTGAAGCTTTCTTT.

In its sample, this clone was seen a few times. Other DNA variants within this sample encode the same CDR3. This chain joins TRBV5-1 and TRBJ2-3; D is unresolved. Looked up from germline, CDR1 is SGHRS and CDR2 is YFSETQ. V lost 4 bases and J 3 bases, leaving 3 bases between the germline ends. The CDR3 is 11 residues long. The DNA of the CDR3 is TGCGCCAGCAGCCTAACAGATACGCAGTATTTT. Protein product: CASSLTDTQYF.

This clone was counted only a few times. The genes are TRBV2 and TRBJ2-1; no clear D gene. Germline V gene lookup returns CDR1 SNHLY and CDR2 FYNNEI. This CDR3 comprises 12 residues. V lost 10 bases to trimming and J lost 4 bases, with 11 bases between them. This CDR3 reads CANNILYNEQFF. CDR3 coding DNA: TGTGCCAACAATATCCTGTACAATGAGCAGTTCTTC. Based on the CDR3 plus reference TRBV2 and TRBJ2-1, the full variable domain is EPEVTQTPSHQVTQMGQEVILRCVPISNHLYFYWYRQILGQKVEFLVSFYNNEISEKSEIFDDQFSVERPDGSNFTLKIRSTKLEDSAMYFCANNILYNEQFFGPGTRLTVL.

J is TRBJ2-5 and V is TRBV6-5; D unresolved. V was clipped by 5 bases and J by 5 bases, with 18 bases between them. The CDR3 contains 15 residues. Per the germline V gene, CDR1 is MNHEY and CDR2 is SVGAGI. The chain's CDR3 is CASSPRAPNRETQYF. CDR3 DNA: TGTGCCAGCAGTCCCCGGGCCCCCAACCGGGAGACCCAGTACTTC.

In this sample, this clone turned up a few times. The rearrangement links TRBV7-2 to TRBJ2-4, with no clear D. Germline loops: CDR1 SGHTA, CDR2 FQGNSA. The V and J ends lost 1 base and 8 bases respectively, with 6 bases between them. The CDR3 totals 12 residues. CDR3 in DNA: TGTGCCAGCAGCTTAGAGACCGACATTCAGTACTTC. It encodes CASSLETDIQYF.

V usage is TRBV6-5 and J usage is TRBJ1-5; D remains unclear. Trimming took 2 bases from V and 1 from J, leaving 9 bases between them. Germline CDR1 and CDR2: MNHEY and SVGAGI. CDR3 length: 15 amino acids. The DNA for the CDR3 is TGTGCCAGCAGTTACCTTCCCGGCAGCAATCAGCCCCAGCATTTT. It codes for CASSYLPGSNQPQHF.

This clone turned up a few times. The genes are TRBV29-1 and TRBJ2-7, with TRBD1 as a possible D gene (6 bases). The CDR3 length is 18 residues. Germline CDR1 and CDR2: SQVTM and ANQGSEA. V was pared by 2 bases and J by 0 bases, with 23 bases between. This CDR3 is CSVEKGDRQSSTSYEQYF. CDR3 nucleotides: TGCAGCGTTGAAAAAGGAGACAGGCAATCCTCCACCTCCTACGAGCAGTACTTC.

This clone was seen a handful of times. This chain joins TRBV19 and TRBJ1-2; D unresolved. V shed 3 bases and J shed 6 bases, with 8 bases lying between them. The CDR3 covers 12 residues. Germline V gene lookup returns CDR1 LNHDA and CDR2 SQIVND (reference sequence). This CDR3 reads CASSITSHGYTF. As DNA, the CDR3 is TGTGCCAGTAGTATTACCAGCCATGGCTACACCTTC.

The rearrangement joins TRBV6-6 to TRBJ2-5; tentatively, D is TRBD2 (6 bases). The CDR3 length is 13 residues. Germline loops: CDR1 MNHNY, CDR2 SVGAGI (reference sequence). Trimming pared 8 bases from V and 5 bases from J, leaving 15 bases between. The DNA of the CDR3 is TGTGCCAGCGGAGGGGTGGGGCTTGAGACCCAGTACTTC. Its protein product is CASGGVGLETQYF.

This clone showed up just a few times. The chain couples TRBV29-1 to TRBJ1-4; tentative D call: TRBD1 (6 bases). The CDR3 spans 13 residues. Germline values: CDR1 SQVTM, CDR2 ANQGSEA. The CDR3: CTGGSAPNEKLFF. For the CDR3, the DNA is TGCACGGGGGGCAGCGCCCCCAATGAAAAACTGTTTTTT.